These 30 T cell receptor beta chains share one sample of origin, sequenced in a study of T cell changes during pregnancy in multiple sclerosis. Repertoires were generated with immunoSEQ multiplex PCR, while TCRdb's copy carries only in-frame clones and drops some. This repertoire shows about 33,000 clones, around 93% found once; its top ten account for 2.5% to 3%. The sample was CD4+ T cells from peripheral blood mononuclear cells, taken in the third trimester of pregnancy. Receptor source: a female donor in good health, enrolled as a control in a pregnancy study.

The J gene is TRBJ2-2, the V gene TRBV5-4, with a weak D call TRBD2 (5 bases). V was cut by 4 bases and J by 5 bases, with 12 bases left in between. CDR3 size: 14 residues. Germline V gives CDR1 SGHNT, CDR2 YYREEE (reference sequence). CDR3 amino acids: CASSPRTGTGELFF. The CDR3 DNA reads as TGTGCCAGCAGCCCCCGGACTGGAACCGGGGAGCTGTTTTTT.

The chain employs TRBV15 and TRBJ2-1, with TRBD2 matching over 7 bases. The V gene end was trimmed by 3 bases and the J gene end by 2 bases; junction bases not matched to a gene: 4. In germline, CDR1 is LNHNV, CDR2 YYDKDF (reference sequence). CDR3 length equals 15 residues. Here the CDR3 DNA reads TGTGCCACCAGCAGGGGTGGGACTACCTACAATGAGCAGTTCTTC. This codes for CATSRGGTTYNEQFF.

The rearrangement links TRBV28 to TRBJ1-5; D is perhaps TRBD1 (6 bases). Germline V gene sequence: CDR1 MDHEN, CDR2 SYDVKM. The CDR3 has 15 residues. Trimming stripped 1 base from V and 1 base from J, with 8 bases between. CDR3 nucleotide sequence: TGTGCCAGCAGTTTATCTGGGGGCAGCAATCAGCCCCAGCATTTT. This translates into CASSLSGGSNQPQHF.

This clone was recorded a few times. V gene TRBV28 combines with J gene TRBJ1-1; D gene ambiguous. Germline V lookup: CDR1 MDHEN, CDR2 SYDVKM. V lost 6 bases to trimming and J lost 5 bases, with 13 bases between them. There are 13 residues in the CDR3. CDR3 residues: CASRTKSKTEAFF. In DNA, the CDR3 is TGTGCCAGCAGGACAAAAAGTAAAACTGAAGCTTTCTTT.

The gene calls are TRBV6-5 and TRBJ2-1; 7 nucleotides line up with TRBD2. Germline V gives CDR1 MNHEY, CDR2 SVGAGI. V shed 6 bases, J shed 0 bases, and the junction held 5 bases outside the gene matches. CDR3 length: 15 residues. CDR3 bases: TGTGCCAGCAGCCCAAGCGGGAACTCCTACAATGAGCAGTTCTTC. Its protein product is CASSPSGNSYNEQFF.

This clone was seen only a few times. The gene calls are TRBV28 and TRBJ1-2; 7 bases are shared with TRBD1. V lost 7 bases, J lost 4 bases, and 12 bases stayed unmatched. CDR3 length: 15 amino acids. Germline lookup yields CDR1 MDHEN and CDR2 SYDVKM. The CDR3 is CASTLPTGQSYGYTF. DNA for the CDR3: TGTGCCAGCACCCTCCCCACGGGACAGAGCTATGGCTACACCTTC.

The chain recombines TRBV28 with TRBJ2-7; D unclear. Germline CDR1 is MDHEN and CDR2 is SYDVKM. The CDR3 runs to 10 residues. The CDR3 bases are TGTGCGACCGGGTCGTACGAGCAGTACTTC. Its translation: CATGSYEQYF.

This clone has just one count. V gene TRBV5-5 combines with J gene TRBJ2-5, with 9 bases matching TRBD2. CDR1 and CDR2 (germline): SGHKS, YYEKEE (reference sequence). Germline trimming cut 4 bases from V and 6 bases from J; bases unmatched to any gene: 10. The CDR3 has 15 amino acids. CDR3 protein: CASSPGASGEQTQYF. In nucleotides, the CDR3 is TGTGCCAGCAGCCCCGGCGCTAGCGGGGAACAGACCCAGTACTTC.

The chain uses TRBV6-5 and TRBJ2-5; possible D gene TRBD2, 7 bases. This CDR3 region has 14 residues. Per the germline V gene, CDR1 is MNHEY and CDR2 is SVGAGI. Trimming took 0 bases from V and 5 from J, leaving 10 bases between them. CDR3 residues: CASSYSGGPETQYF. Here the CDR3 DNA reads TGTGCCAGCAGTTACTCCGGGGGGCCCGAGACCCAGTACTTC.

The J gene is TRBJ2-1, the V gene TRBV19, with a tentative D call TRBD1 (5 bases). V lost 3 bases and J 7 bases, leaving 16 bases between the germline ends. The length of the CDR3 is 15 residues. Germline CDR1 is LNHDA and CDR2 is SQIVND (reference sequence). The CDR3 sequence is CASSIVPARANEQFF. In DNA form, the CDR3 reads TGTGCCAGTAGTATCGTCCCCGCCAGGGCTAATGAGCAGTTCTTC.

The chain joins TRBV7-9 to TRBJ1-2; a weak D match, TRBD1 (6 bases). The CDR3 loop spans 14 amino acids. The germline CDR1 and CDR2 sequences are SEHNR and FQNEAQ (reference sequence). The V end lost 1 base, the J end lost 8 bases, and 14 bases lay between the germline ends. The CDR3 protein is CASSLGAGDNGYTF. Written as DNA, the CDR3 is TGTGCCAGCAGCTTAGGAGCCGGGGACAACGGCTACACCTTC.

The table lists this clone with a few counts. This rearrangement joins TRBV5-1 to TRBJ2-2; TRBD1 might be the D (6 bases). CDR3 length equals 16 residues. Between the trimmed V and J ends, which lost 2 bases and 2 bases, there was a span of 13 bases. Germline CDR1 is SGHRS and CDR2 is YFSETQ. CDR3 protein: CASSFYSGTNTGELFF. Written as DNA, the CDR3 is TGCGCCAGCAGCTTTTATTCCGGGACAAACACCGGGGAGCTGTTTTTT.

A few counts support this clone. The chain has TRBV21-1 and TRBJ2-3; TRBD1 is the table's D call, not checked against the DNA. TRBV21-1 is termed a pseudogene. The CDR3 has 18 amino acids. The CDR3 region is CASSKVVSGGMGTDTQYF. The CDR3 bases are TGTGCCAGCAGCAAAGTGGTGTCAGGGGGCATGGGCACAGATACGCAGTATTTT.

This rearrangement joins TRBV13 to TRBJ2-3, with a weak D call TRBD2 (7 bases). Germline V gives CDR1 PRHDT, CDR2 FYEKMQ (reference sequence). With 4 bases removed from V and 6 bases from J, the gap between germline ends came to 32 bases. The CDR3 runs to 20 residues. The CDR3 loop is CASSSRPPFLGGPEGDTQYF. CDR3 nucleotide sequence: TGTGCCAGCAGCTCCCGTCCCCCTTTCCTCGGGGGGCCCGAGGGGGATACGCAGTATTTT.

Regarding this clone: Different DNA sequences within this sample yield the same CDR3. The CDR3 nucleotides are TGTGCCAGCACCCGGCTGACAGGGAGAACTGAAGCTTTCTTT. It codes for CASTRLTGRTEAFF. J is TRBJ1-1 and V is TRBV5-4; 7 bases are shared with TRBD1. Germline V gene sequence: CDR1 SGHNT, CDR2 YYREEE (reference sequence). V lost 6 bases and J lost 5; bases outside the gene matches: 10. The CDR3 loop spans 14 amino acids.

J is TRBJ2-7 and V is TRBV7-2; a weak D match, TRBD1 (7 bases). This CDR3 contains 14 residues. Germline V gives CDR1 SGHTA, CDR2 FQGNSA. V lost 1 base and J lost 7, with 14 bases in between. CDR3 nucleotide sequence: TGTGCCAGCAGCTTAGAAGGGGGCGCGGGGGAGCAGTACTTC. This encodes CASSLEGGAGEQYF.

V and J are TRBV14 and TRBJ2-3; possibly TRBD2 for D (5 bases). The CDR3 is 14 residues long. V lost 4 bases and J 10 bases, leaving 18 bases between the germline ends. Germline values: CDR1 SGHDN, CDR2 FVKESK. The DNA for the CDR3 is TGTGCCAGCAGCCCCCTGGACTTATCGACGGCGCAGTATTTT. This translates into CASSPLDLSTAQYF.

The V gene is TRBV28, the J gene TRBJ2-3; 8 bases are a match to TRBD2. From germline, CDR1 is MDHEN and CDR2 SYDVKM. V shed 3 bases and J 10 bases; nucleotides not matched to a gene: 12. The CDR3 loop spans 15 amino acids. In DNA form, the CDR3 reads TGTGCCAGCAGTTTCAGCGGGAGCCTTAGCATGGCGCAGTATTTT. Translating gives CASSFSGSLSMAQYF. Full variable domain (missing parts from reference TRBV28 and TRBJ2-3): DVKVTQSSRYLVKRTGEKVFLECVQDMDHENMFWYRQDPGLGLRLIYFSYDVKMKEKGDIPEGYSVSREKKERFSLILESASTNQTSMYLCASSFSGSLSMAQYFGPGTRLTVL.

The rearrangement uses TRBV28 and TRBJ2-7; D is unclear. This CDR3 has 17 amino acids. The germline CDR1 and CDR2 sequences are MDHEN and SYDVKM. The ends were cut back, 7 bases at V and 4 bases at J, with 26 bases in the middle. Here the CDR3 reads CASNTGLTLDRVYEQYF. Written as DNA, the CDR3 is TGTGCCAGCAACACGGGTCTCACCCTCGACCGAGTATACGAGCAGTACTTC.

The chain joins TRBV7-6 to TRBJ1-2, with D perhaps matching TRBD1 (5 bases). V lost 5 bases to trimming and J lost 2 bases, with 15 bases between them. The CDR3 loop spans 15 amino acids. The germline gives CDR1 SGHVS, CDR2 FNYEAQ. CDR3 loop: CASSPVQGMNYGYTF. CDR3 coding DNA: TGTGCCAGCAGCCCGGTTCAGGGAATGAACTATGGCTACACCTTC.

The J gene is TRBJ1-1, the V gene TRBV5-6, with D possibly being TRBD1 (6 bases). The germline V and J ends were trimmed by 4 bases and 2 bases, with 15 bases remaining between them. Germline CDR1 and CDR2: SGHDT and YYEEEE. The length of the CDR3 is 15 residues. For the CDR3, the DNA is TGTGCCAGCAGCCTCGGACAGATTATAAACACTGAAGCTTTCTTT. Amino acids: CASSLGQIINTEAFF.

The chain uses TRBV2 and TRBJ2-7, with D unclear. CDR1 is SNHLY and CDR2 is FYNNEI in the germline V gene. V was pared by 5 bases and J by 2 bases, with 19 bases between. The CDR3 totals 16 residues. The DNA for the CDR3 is TGTGCCAGCAGTACCCCTCGGAGCTCAACCGCCTACGAGCAGTACTTC. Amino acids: CASSTPRSSTAYEQYF.

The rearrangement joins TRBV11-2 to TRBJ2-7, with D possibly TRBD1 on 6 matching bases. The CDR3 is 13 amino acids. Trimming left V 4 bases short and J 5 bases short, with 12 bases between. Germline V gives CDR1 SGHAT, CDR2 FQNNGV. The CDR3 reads CASSSQGFNEQYF. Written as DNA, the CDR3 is TGTGCCAGCAGCTCACAGGGTTTCAACGAGCAGTACTTC.

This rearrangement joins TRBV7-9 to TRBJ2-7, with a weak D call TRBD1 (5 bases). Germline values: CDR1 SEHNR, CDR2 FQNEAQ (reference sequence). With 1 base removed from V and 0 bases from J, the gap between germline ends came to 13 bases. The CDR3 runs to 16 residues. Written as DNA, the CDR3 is TGTGCCAGCAGCTTAGAAGGGGCGGTAGCCTCCTACGAGCAGTACTTC. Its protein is CASSLEGAVASYEQYF.

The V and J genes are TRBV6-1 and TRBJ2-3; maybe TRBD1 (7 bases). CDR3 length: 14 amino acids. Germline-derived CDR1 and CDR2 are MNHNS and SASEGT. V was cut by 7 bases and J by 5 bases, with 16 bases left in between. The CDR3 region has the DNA TGTGCCAGCACCTGGGGGACAGCGGGAGATACGCAGTATTTT. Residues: CASTWGTAGDTQYF.

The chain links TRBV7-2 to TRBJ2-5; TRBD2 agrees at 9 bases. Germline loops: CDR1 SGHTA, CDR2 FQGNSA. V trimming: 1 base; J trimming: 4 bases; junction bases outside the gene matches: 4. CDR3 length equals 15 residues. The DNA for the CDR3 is TGTGCCAGCAGCTTAGGGCTAGCGGGATTAGAGACCCAGTACTTC. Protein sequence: CASSLGLAGLETQYF.

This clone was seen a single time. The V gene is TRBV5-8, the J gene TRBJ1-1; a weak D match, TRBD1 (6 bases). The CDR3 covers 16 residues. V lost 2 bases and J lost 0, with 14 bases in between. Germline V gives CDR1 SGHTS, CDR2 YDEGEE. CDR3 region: CASSFLTGRLNTEAFF. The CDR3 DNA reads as TGTGCCAGCAGCTTCCTGACAGGCCGTTTGAACACTGAAGCTTTCTTT.

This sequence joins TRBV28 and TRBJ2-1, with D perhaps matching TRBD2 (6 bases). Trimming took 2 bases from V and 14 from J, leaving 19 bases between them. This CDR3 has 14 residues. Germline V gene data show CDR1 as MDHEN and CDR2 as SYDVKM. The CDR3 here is CASSLGTSLKMEFF. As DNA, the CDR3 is TGTGCCAGCAGTTTAGGAACTAGCCTGAAGATGGAGTTCTTC.

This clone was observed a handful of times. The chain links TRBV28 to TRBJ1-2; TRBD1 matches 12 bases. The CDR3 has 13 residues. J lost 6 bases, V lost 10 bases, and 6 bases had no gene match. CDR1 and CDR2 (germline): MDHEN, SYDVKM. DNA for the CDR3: TGTGCCACATGGGACAGGGGGCTTGATGGCTACACCTTC. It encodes CATWDRGLDGYTF.

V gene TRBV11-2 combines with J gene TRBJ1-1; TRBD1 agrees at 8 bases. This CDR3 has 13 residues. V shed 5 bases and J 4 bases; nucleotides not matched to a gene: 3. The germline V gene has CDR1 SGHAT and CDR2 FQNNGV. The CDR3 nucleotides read TGTGCCAGCAGCACCGACAGGGGCACTGAAGCTTTCTTT. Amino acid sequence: CASSTDRGTEAFF.